This T cell receptor beta chain was identified during a study of cytomegalovirus exposure and HLA in healthy donors. Looking at the study overall: Earlier, about 179 million T cells were analyzed, and 90 million to 120 million unique TCR beta sequences were found among them. Notes on the study in general: Available immune exposure information covered CMV serostatus only. A later analysis linked some 18,000 TCR beta sequences to HLA alleles at 0.05 false discovery rate.

This clone has a single count. Its antigen is not known. Primers included in the PCR were 60 Vbeta and 13 Jbeta primers. Libraries were prepared by immunoSEQ multiplex PCR; TCRdb keeps only in-frame clonotypes and omits some of them. The sample contains approximately 130,000 clones, about four fifths of which appear only once. The CDR3 runs 15 residues. The trim removed 2 bases at V and 10 bases at J, leaving 13 bases unmatched. Germline V gene sequence: CDR1 GTSNPN, CDR2 SVGIG (reference sequence). This chain uses TRBV30 with TRBJ2-1, with TRBD1 matching over 8 bases. The source material was PBMCs. The TCR was taken from a man under 40 in good health and CMV-seronegative. The CDR3 bases are TGTGCCTGGAGTACGCCCGGGACAGGTTTACGGGAGCAGTTCTTC. Translation gives CAWSTPGTGLREQFF. Supplemented by reference TRBV30 and TRBJ2-1, the full variable domain reads SQTIHQWPATLVQPVGSPLSLECTVEGTSNPNLYWYRQAAGRGLQLLFYSVGIGQISSEVPQNLSASRPQDRQFILSSKKLLLSDSGFYLCAWSTPGTGLREQFFGPGTRLTVL.